Included here is one T cell receptor beta chain sequence, with context. Its cognate antigen has yet to be identified. The sample holds no much larger clone one base away, and base qualities are not on file. Measured from the cysteine to the phenylalanine, the CDR3 is 11 residues long. Of the read, only the CDR3 DNA is kept; its 33 bases are in frame from base 1. V is reduced by 0 bases and J by 8 bases, leaving a spacing of 3 bases between them. CDR1 and CDR2 are read off the germline V gene as SGDLS and YYNGEE. This record belongs to a study of shared clonotypes between healthy human individuals (dated by TCRdb to the early 2020s). About the full investigation: The cohort comprised a couple of women and a few men aged 18 to 49 years. To estimate repertoire size and how much clonotypes are shared between individuals, the study performed deep sequencing of blood TCR repertoires from roughly five healthy adults. For each donor, CD4 naive and CD4 memory were each given three plates, CD8 naive was given two plates, and CD8 memory was given one plate. Per donor, leukapheresis produced somewhere between about 0.94 and 10 billion PBMCs. Libraries were prepared and TCR repertoires were sequenced by different laboratories using diverse techniques, in order to increase sequencing depth and limit assay-specific biases. General conclusions and limits of the study: Because the study included a small number of donors, the genetic and exposure-history diversity represented was limited. Sampling was restricted to blood, and TCR repertoires in tissue are likely to differ from TCR repertoires in blood. When a few donors were compared, the shared fraction of clonotypes was 5% to 6.5% for naive CD4, 3.5% for naive CD8, 2% to 2.5% for memory CD4, and 0.35% to 0.5% for memory CD8. Higher generation probabilities were observed for clonotypes shared by all four sorted-subset donors than for non-shared clonotypes. Naive subsets generally had larger estimated clonotype richness than memory subsets. Rarefaction of sorted-subset datasets indicated incomplete sequencing despite the large sequencing depth. Based on pairwise subsampling, the degree of clonotype sharing among donors was expected to be affected by sequencing depth.

The donors were healthy, HIV-negative adults with no recently reported acute infections or vaccinations. Only Caucasian adults living in Nashville, Tennessee, USA were represented among the donors. CD4+ T cells were enriched through magnetic negative selection, after which naive cells were positively selected on CD45RA and the remaining negative fraction served as the memory subset. Blood was collected by leukapheresis, and PBMCs were isolated by Ficoll-Histopaque density gradient centrifugation and then cryopreserved in liquid nitrogen vapor phase. Purity and quantity of every magnetically sorted T cell population were checked by analytical flow cytometry. Genomic DNA was isolated from each sorted fraction and quantified by UV absorbance on a Nanodrop 2000c. Using the deep immunoSEQ assay, TCR CDR3 regions were amplified from genomic DNA by multiplex PCR. Genomic DNA extracted from each cell subset was distributed evenly over all wells of several immunoSEQ 96-well plates, and each plate served as one replicate. For sorted subsets, approximately 210 ng genomic DNA, equal to some 28,000 T cell genomes, was loaded into each replicate PCR. Purified libraries were quantified with a Qubit 3.0 fluorometer, sized on a Bioanalyzer 2100, and re-quantified with the KAPA Library Quantification kit. Every immunoSEQ 96-well plate was sequenced on a separate single-read 150-cycle Illumina NextSeq 550 flow cell. In the source study's methods: Because the immunoSEQ output held only junctional sequences and lacked quality scores, the filtering could not match the filtering applied to full-length reads. Sequences were annotated with PyIR, a Python wrapper for IgBLAST v1.9, using IMGT germline references to assign V/J genes and CDR3. Reads were removed for weak V/J assignments (E-value above 1e-6), missing CDR3, stop codons, out-of-frame junctions, or ambiguous translated residues. A V3J clonotype was defined by an identical inferred V gene, J gene, and CDR3 amino acid sequence. Percentage overlap between repertoires was computed as shared unique clonotypes divided by the size of the smaller repertoire. Three approaches were used to assess repertoire richness: RTK rarefaction, the Chao1 estimator, and Recon v2.1 estimates of unobserved clonotypes. For all TCRbeta clonotypes obtained by the gDNA method from a few donors, generation probabilities were computed with OLGA. The immuneACCESS repertoire file appears here via TCRdb, limited to in-frame rearrangements. These files lack a portion of the clones; in checked studies, under half of the deficit traces to unresolved V genes, and the cause of the others is not known. V and J calls and clone size follow that table, whereas D and trimming were derived from the DNA. In this sample the table shows roughly 2.2 million clones, 80% to 95% of which occur a single time. The ten largest clones represent 0.3% to 0.4% of the sample.

Input material: naive CD4+ T cells from PBMCs. In light of the paper, this sample's cell subset or site label describes: CD45RA+ positively selected. This chain is built from TRBV9 and TRBJ2-1; a confident D gene designation cannot be given. The sequence came from a man aged 18 to 29 in good health. Some clones in this sample may be carry-over from other donors' samples. The DNA sequence reads TGTGCCAGCAGCGTAGGCCATGAGCAGTTCTTC. It encodes CASSVGHEQFF.